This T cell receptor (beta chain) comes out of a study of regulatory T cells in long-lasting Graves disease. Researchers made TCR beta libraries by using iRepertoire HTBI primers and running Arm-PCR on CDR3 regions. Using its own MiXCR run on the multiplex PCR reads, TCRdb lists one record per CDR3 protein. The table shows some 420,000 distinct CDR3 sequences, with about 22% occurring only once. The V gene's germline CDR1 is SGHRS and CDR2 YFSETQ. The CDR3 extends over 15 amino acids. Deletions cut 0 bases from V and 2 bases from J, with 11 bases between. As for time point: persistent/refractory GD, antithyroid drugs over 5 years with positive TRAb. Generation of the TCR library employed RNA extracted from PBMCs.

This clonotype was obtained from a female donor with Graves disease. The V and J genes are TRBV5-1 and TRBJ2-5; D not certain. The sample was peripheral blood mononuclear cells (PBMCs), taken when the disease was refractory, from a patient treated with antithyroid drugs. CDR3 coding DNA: TGCGCCAGCAGCTTGGGAAGGCCGTCACAAGAGACCCAGTACTTC. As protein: CASSLGRPSQETQYF.